This T cell receptor beta chain was obtained from a study of blood T cell repertoires in COVID-19. In the study overall: PBMCs, B-cell-depleted T cells, or T cells were the source of the cDNA or gDNA that made up the material.

TCRdb's copy holds only in-frame clones and misses some; the assay was immunoSEQ multiplex PCR. The data show roughly 120,000 clones, with 75% to 90% seen just once and about 2.2% held by the top ten. Germline V gene data show CDR1 as SGHNT and CDR2 as YYREEE (reference sequence). This CDR3 comprises 15 residues. After removal of 0 bases from V and 2 bases from J, the junction contained 1 base not matched to a gene. The chain recombines TRBV5-4 with TRBJ1-2; the match to TRBD1 covers 10 bases. The receptor comes from a man aged 25-45 years with acute or convalescent COVID-19. The sequenced material came from peripheral blood. CDR3 nucleotides: TGTGCCAGCAGCTTGGCGGACAGGGGGAACTATGGCTACACCTTC. It is translated as CASSLADRGNYGYTF.